A selection of T cell receptor beta chains follows, all from one sample in a study of OX40 agonist ivuxolimab in advanced cancers. The repertoire was sequenced with immunoSEQ multiplex PCR; TCRdb's copy has only in-frame clones and lacks some. The data hold approximately 15,000 clones, with around 80% observed a single time. The sample here was CD4+ or CD8+ T cells sorted from blood, taken in a trial of the OX40 agonist ivuxolimab. These receptors came from an adult with an advanced solid tumor such as melanoma, head and neck, liver or kidney cancer. Each CDR3 is given with its conserved first and last residue. The order of the fields is V gene, J gene, D gene, clone size, CDR3 DNA, CDR3 protein. The D gene is left open where the match is weak. The size of a clone is reported for some rows only, either as once, few or many, or as a class for expanded clones.

TRBV12-5	TRBJ2-7	TRBD2	.	TGTGCTAGTGGTTGGAAATTTAGCGGGAGTTTCTCCTACGAGCAGTACTTC	CASGWKFSGSFSYEQYF
TRBV7-9	TRBJ2-2	.	few	TGTGCCAGCAGCTCAGCGGACTGGGACACCGGGGAGCTGTTTTTT	CASSSADWDTGELFF
TRBV11-3	TRBJ2-5	TRBD2	.	TGTGCCAGCAGCTTAGTACTAGCGGGAGGATGGGAGACCCAGTACTTC	CASSLVLAGGWETQYF
TRBV27	TRBJ2-7	TRBD1	.	TGTGCCAGCAGTCCGTGGACAGGGGAAACCTACGAGCAGTACTTC	CASSPWTGETYEQYF
TRBV25-1	TRBJ2-1	.	once	TGTGCCAGCAGTGAATACACGGAGCCGTACAATGAGCAGTTCTTC	CASSEYTEPYNEQFF
TRBV29-1	TRBJ2-3	.	.	TGCAGCGTTGATGCCATGGCGGGCCACCCTCCGGATACGCAGTATTTT	CSVDAMAGHPPDTQYF
TRBV30	TRBJ2-5	.	.	TGTGCCTGGACCGGGGGATTCGCGGTCCCTCAAGAGACCCAGTACTTC	CAWTGGFAVPQETQYF
TRBV6-5	TRBJ1-1	.	.	TGTGCCAGCAGTTTACAGAAGGTCACTGAAGCTTTCTTT	CASSLQKVTEAFF
TRBV4-1	TRBJ1-4	.	.	TGCGCCAGCAGCCAAGAACGCTTATCTAATGAAAAACTGTTTTTT	CASSQERLSNEKLFF
TRBV7-2	TRBJ2-5	.	.	TGTGCCAGCAGCTCTCGAGGGGGGGGCCAAGAGACCCAGTACTTC	CASSSRGGGQETQYF
TRBV7-8	TRBJ2-7	.	.	TGTGCCAGCAGCTTGCGGAGCGCTTTCTCCTACGAGCAGTACTTC	CASSLRSAFSYEQYF